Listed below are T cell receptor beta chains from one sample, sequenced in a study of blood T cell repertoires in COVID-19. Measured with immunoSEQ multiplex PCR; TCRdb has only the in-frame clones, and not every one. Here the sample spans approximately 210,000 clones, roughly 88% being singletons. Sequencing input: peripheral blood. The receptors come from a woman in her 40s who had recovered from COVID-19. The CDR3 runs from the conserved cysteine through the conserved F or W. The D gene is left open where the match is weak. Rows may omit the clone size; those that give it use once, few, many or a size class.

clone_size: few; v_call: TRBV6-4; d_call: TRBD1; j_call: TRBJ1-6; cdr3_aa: CASSASPGQGDSPLHF; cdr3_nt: TGTGCCAGCAGTGCGTCTCCGGGACAGGGCGATTCACCCCTCCACTTT
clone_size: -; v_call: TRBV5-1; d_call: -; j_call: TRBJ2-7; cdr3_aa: CASSLDGSLSYEQYF; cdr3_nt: TGCGCCAGCAGCTTGGACGGGAGCTTGTCCTACGAGCAGTACTTC
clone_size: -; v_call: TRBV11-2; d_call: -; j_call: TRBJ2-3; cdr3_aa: CASSPQTGNGNTQYF; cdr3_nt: TGTGCCAGCAGCCCTCAGACGGGCAACGGGAATACGCAGTATTTT
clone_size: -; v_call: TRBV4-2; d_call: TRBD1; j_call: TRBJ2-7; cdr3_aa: CASSQGRQGSEQYF; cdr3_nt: TGTGCCAGCAGCCAAGGCCGACAGGGAAGCGAGCAGTACTTC
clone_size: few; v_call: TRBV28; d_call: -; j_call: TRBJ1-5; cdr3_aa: CASSASDQPQHF; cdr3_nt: TGTGCCAGCAGTGCCAGCGATCAGCCCCAGCATTTT
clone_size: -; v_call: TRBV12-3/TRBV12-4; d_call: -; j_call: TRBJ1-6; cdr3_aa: CASSRQVDSPLHF; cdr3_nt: TGTGCCAGCAGCCGACAGGTAGATTCACCCCTCCACTTT
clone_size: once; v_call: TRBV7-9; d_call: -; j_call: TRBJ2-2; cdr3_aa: CASSLPGVDSGELFF; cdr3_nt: TGTGCCAGCAGCTTACCGGGAGTAGATTCCGGGGAGCTGTTTTTT
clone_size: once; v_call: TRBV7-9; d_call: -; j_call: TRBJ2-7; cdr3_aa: CASSLITSRLRYEQYF; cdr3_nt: TGTGCCAGCAGCTTAATTACGTCGCGACTACGCTACGAGCAGTACTTC
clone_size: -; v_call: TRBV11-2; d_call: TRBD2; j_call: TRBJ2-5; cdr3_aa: CASSPGTTGETQYF; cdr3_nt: TGTGCCAGCAGCCCGGGGACTACAGGAGAGACCCAGTACTTC
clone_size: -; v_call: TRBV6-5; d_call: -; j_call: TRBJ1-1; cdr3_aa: CASSRGTVLESEAFF; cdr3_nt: TGTGCCAGCAGCCGGGGGACGGTCCTTGAATCTGAAGCTTTCTTT
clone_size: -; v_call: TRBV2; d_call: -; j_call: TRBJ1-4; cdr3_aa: CASSREQGSNEKLFF; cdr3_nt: TGTGCCAGCAGTAGGGAACAGGGTAGTAATGAAAAACTGTTTTTT
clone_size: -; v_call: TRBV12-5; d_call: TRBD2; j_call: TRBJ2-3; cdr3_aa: CASGPGTSVSDTQYF; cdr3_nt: TGTGCTAGTGGTCCCGGGACTAGTGTGTCAGATACGCAGTATTTT
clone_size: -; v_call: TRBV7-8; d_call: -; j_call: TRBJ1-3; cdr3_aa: CASSPTEFGNTIYF; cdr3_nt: TGTGCCAGCAGCCCCACAGAATTTGGAAACACCATATATTTT
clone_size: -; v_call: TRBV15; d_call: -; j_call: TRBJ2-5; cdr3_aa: CATSRDQGETQYF; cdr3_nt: TGTGCCACCAGCAGAGATCAGGGGGAGACCCAGTACTTC
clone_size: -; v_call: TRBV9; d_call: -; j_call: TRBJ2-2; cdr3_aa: CASSGQLNTGELFF; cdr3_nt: TGTGCCAGCTCCGGACAGTTAAACACCGGGGAGCTGTTTTTT
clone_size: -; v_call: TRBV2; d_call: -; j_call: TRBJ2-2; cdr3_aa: CASSEAGTTNTGELFF; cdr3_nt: TGTGCCAGCAGTGAAGCTGGCACTACGAACACCGGGGAGCTGTTTTTT
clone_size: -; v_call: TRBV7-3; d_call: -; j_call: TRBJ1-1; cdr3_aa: CASSLLADTEAFF; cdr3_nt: TGTGCCAGCAGCTTATTAGCGGACACTGAAGCTTTCTTT
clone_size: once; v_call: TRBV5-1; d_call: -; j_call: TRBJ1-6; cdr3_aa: CASSLETAPGNSPLHF; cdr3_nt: TGCGCCAGCAGCTTGGAGACAGCGCCTGGTAATTCACCCCTCCACTTT
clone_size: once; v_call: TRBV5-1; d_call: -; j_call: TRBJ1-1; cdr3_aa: CASSSTQGNTEAFF; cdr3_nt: TGCGCCAGCAGCTCAACACAGGGGAACACTGAAGCTTTCTTT
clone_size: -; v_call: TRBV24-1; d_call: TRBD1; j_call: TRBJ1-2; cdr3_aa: CATSDSDRVYGYTF; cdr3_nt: TGTGCCACCAGTGATTCCGACAGGGTCTATGGCTACACCTTC
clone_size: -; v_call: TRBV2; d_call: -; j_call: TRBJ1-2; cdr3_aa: CASSVDRYGYTF; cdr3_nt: TGTGCCAGCAGCGTAGACAGATACGGCTACACCTTC
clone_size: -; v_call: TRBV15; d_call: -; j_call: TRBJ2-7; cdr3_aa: CATSRDPGDEQYF; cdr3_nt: TGTGCCACCAGCAGAGATCCAGGGGACGAGCAGTACTTC
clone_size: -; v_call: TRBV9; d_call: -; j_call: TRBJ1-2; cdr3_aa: CASSAEGYGYTF; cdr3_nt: TGTGCCAGCAGCGCCGAGGGCTATGGCTACACCTTC
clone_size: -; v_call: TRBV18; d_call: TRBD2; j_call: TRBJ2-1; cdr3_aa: CASSPTSGSNEQFF; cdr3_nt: TGTGCCAGCTCACCGACTAGCGGGAGCAATGAGCAGTTCTTC
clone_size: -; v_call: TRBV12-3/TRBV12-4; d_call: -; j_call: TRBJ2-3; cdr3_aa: CASSHGPDTQYF; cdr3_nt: TGTGCCAGCAGTCATGGCCCAGATACGCAGTATTTT
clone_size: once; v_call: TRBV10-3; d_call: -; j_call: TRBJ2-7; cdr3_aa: CAISEAGQGLSYEQYF; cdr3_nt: TGTGCCATCAGTGAGGCTGGGCAGGGCCTCTCCTACGAGCAGTACTTC
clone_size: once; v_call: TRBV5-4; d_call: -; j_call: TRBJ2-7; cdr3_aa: CASSLQGMDEQYF; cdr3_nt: TGTGCCAGCAGCTTGCAGGGGATGGACGAGCAGTACTTC
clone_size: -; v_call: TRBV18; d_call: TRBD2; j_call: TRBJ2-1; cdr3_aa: CASSKTSESYNEQFF; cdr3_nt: TGTGCCAGCTCAAAAACTAGCGAATCCTACAATGAGCAGTTCTTC
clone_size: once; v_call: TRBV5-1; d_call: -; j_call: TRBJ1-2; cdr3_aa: CASSLGGQLNYGYTF; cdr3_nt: TGCGCCAGCAGCTTGGGCGGCCAGCTTAACTATGGCTACACCTTC
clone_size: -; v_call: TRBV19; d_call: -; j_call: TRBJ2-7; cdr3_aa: CASSVPGLQGEEQYF; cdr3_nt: TGTGCCAGTAGTGTACCGGGACTCCAAGGAGAAGAGCAGTACTTC
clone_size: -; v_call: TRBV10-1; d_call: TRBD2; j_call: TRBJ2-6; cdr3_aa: CASSVGRAGERSGANVLTF; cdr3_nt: TGCGCCAGCAGTGTTGGACGGGCGGGAGAAAGGTCTGGGGCCAACGTCCTGACTTTC
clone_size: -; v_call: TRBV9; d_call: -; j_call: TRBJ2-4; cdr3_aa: CASSVARLGGRDTLAKNIQYF; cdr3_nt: TGTGCCAGCAGCGTAGCCCGACTGGGGGGGCGCGATACCCTAGCCAAAAACATTCAGTACTTC
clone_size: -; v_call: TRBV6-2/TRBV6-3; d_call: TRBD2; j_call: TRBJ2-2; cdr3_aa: CASSSWAGGPTGELFF; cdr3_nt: TGTGCCAGCAGTTCCTGGGCGGGAGGGCCCACCGGGGAGCTGTTTTTT
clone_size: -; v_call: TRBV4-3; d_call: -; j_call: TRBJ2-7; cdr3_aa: CASSRLLSASEQYF; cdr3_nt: TGCGCCAGCAGCCGCCTCCTTAGCGCTAGCGAGCAGTACTTC
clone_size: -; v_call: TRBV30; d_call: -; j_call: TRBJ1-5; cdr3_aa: CAWARGSNQPQHF; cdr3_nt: TGTGCCTGGGCTCGAGGGAGCAATCAGCCCCAGCATTTT
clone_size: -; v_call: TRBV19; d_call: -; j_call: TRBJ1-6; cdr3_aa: CASSIVGGSPLHF; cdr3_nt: TGTGCCAGTAGTATAGTAGGGGGTTCACCCCTCCACTTT
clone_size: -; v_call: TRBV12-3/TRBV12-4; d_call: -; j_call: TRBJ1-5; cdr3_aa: CASRGRGLEPQHF; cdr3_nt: TGTGCCAGCCGAGGCAGGGGATTGGAGCCCCAGCATTTT
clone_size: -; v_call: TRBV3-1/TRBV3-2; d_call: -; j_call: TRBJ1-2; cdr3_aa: CASSRNRELGYTF; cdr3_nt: TGTGCCAGCAGCCGAAACAGAGAATTAGGCTACACCTTC
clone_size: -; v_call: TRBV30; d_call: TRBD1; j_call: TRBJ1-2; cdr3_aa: CAWSLERTGVYGYTF; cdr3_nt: TGTGCCTGGAGTTTGGAACGGACAGGGGTATATGGCTACACCTTC
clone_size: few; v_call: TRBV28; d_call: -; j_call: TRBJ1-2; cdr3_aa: CASSFQGGYTF; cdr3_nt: TGTGCCAGCAGTTTTCAGGGTGGCTACACCTTC
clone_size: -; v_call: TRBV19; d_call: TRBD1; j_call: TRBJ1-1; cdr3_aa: CASSAQHRGWGTEAFF; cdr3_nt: TGTGCCAGTAGTGCCCAACACAGGGGTTGGGGCACTGAAGCTTTCTTT
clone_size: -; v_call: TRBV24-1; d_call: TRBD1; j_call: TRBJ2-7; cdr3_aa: CATSDFLSDRVSFYEQYF; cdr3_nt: TGTGCCACCAGTGATTTCCTCTCCGACAGGGTGAGCTTCTACGAGCAGTACTTC
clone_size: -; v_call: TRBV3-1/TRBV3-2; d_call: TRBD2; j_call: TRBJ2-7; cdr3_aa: CASSQVSFRLAGGGEQYF; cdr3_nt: TGTGCCAGCAGCCAAGTCTCGTTTAGACTAGCGGGAGGTGGCGAGCAGTACTTC
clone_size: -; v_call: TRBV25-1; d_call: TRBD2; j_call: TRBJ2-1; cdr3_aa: CASSVPSGRPTYNEQFF; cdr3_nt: TGTGCCAGCAGTGTTCCTAGCGGGAGGCCAACCTACAATGAGCAGTTCTTC
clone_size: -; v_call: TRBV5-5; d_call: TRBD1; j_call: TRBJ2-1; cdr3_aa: CASSKGQGYEQFF; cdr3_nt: TGTGCCAGCAGCAAGGGACAGGGCTATGAGCAGTTCTTC
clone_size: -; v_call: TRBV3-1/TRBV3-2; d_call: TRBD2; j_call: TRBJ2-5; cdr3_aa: CASSQGTSGGKAQYF; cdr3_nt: TGTGCCAGCAGCCAAGGGACTAGCGGGGGTAAGGCCCAGTACTTC
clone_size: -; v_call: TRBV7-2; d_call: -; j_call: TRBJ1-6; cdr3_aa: CASSARGLRDSPLHF; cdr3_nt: TGTGCCAGCAGCGCGCGGGGACTCAGGGATTCACCCCTCCACTTT
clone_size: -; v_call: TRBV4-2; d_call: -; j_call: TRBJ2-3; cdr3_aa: CASSQVGGMGTDTQYF; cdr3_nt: TGTGCCAGCAGCCAAGTCGGCGGGATGGGGACAGATACGCAGTATTTT
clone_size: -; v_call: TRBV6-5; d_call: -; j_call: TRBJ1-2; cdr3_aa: CASRGGVDYGYTF; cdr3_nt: TGTGCCAGCAGGGGAGGGGTTGACTATGGCTACACCTTC
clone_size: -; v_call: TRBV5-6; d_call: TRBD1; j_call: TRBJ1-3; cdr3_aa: CASSLTGGENTIYF; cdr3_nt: TGTGCCAGCAGCTTGACAGGGGGTGAAAACACCATATATTTT
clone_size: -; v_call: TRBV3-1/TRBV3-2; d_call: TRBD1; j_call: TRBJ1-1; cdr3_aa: CASSLGQGINTEAFF; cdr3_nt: TGTGCCAGCAGCTTGGGACAGGGAATCAACACTGAAGCTTTCTTT
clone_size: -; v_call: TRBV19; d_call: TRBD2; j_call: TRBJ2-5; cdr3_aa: CASSMTSGRRGETQYF; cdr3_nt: TGTGCCAGTAGTATGACTAGCGGGAGACGGGGAGAGACCCAGTACTTC
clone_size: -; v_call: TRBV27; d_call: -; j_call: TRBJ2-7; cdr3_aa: CASSVQGVFGYEQYF; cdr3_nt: TGTGCCAGCAGTGTACAGGGAGTCTTTGGGTACGAGCAGTACTTC
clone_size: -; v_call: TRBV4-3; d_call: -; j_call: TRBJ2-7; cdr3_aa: CASSQDRGYEQYF; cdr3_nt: TGCGCCAGCAGCCAAGATAGGGGGTACGAGCAGTACTTC
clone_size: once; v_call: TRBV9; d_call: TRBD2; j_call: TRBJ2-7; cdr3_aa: CASSVGAGAGDEQYF; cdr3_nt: TGTGCCAGCAGCGTAGGGGCGGGAGCCGGCGACGAGCAGTACTTC
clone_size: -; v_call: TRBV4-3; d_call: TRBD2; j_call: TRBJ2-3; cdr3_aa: CASSQTLAGLPTQYF; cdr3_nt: TGCGCCAGCAGCCAAACACTAGCGGGTCTGCCTACGCAGTATTTT
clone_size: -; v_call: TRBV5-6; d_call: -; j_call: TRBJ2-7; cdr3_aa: CASSLGGLRSYEQYF; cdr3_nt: TGTGCCAGCAGCTTGGGGGGCCTCAGGTCCTACGAGCAGTACTTC
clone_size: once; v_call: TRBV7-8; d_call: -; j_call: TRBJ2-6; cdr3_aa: CASSLSFSGANVLTF; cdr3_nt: TGTGCCAGCAGCTTATCATTCTCTGGGGCCAACGTCCTGACTTTC
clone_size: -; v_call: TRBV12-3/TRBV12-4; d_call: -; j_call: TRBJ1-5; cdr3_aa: CASRKAGDQPQHF; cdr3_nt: TGTGCCAGCAGAAAAGCAGGGGATCAGCCCCAGCATTTT